The 29 T cell receptor beta chains below come from one sample, sequenced in a study of blood T cells in healthy people across ages. A J-beta primer mix and a sample-barcoded 5' primer were used in a second PCR of roughly 6 to 11 cycles. One entry per CDR3 protein, called by TCRdb with MiXCR from the 5' RACE reads. This repertoire shows hundreds of thousands of distinct CDR3 sequences, over 40% found once; its top ten account for about 13%. Sequencing was done on a sample of blood. The receptors stem from an elderly woman in good health.

Details on this clonotype: A much more abundant neighbour one base away suggests this may be a read error. The rearrangement links TRBV4-1 to TRBJ2-6; the D gene is possibly TRBD1 (6 bases). The CDR3 is 19 residues long. Trimming shortened V by 0 bases and J by 5 bases, and 20 bases separated the two germline ends. Germline V gene lookup returns CDR1 MGHRA and CDR2 YSYEKL. CDR3 nucleotides: TGCGCCAGCAGCCAAGATAACGGCTGCAGGGGCATCCGGGCCAACGTCCTGACTTTC. This sequence encodes CASSQDNGCRGIRANVLTF.

This clonotype was observed many times. The chain uses TRBV12-3 or TRBV12-4 and TRBJ2-5; 7 nucleotides align to TRBD2. This CDR3 has 14 residues. Unmatched junction bases numbered 7, after V lost 8 bases and J lost 1 base. CDR3 protein: CASSNGGVQETQYF. DNA of the CDR3: TGTGCCAGCTCTAATGGGGGGGTCCAAGAGACCCAGTACTTC.

The J gene is TRBJ2-7, the V gene TRBV10-3; D call uncertain. The CDR3 runs to 12 residues. Per germline, CDR1 ENHRY and CDR2 SYGVKD. V was pared by 7 bases and J by 1 base, with 8 bases between. The CDR3 DNA is TGTGCCATCAAAACGCCATCCTACGAGCAGTACTTC. Encoded protein: CAIKTPSYEQYF.

J is TRBJ1-1 and V is TRBV29-1; D unclear. Trimming removed 5 bases at V and 7 bases at J, with 8 bases between. CDR3 length equals 10 residues. CDR1 is SQVTM and CDR2 is ANQGSEA in the germline V gene. The CDR3 region is CSVRVGEAFF. DNA of the CDR3: TGCAGCGTTAGGGTGGGTGAAGCTTTCTTT.

The genes are TRBV20-1 and TRBJ2-1; 13 bases line up with TRBD2. CDR1 is DFQATT and CDR2 is SNEGSKA in the germline V gene (reference sequence). CDR3 length equals 16 residues. V lost 6 bases, J lost 4 bases, and 9 bases stayed unmatched. The CDR3 DNA reads TGCAGTGCAGTTACTAGCGGGAGGGAATCTTACAATGAGCAGTTCTTC. Translated: CSAVTSGRESYNEQFF.

In its sample, this clonotype was seen many times. J is TRBJ1-6 and V is TRBV5-1, with D uncertain. Germline V gene sequence: CDR1 SGHRS, CDR2 YFSETQ. The CDR3 is 15 residues long. Between the trimmed V and J ends, which lost 5 bases and 5 bases, there was a span of 14 bases. The CDR3 DNA reads as TGCGCCAGCAGTCCTGATGGACGGAATAATTCACCCCTCCACTTT. Protein product: CASSPDGRNNSPLHF.

A word on this clonotype: Given a much more abundant clone one base away, this may be a read error. The chain joins TRBV4-2 to TRBJ2-3; tentatively, D is TRBD2 (6 bases). The CDR3 length is 14 residues. Germline CDR1 reads LGHNA; CDR2 reads YNFKEQ. As DNA, the CDR3 is TGTGCCAGCAGCCAGGCGGGGACCACAGATACGCGGTATTTT. Translation gives CASSQAGTTDTRYF.

A word on this clonotype: A much larger clone sits a single nucleotide away, making a read error possible. The V call is TRBV10-1, the J call TRBJ2-3; D gene ambiguous. Germline V gene data show CDR1 as WNHNN and CDR2 as SYGVQD (reference sequence). The CDR3 runs 12 residues. The CDR3 DNA follows: TGCGCCGGCAGTGATCGGACAGATACGCAGTATTTT. The encoded protein is CAGSDRTDTQYF.

This clonotype came up a few times. This rearrangement joins TRBV20-1 to TRBJ2-2, with D tentatively TRBD1 or TRBD2 (6 bases each). CDR3 length: 14 amino acids. V lost 6 bases and J lost 3, with 14 bases in between. CDR1 and CDR2 from the germline V gene are DFQATT and SNEGSKA (reference sequence). In DNA form, the CDR3 reads TGCAGTGCAAGCCCGGGGGCTGACACCGGGGAGCTGTTTTTT. Its translation is CSASPGADTGELFF.

The chain is built from TRBV4-1 and TRBJ2-5, with TRBD1 identical over 10 bases. The J call may be faulty, since TRBJ2-7 better matches the DNA end. The CDR3 is 15 residues long. Looked up from germline, CDR1 is MGHRA and CDR2 is YSYEKL. CDR3 bases: TGCGCCAGCAGCCAAGTGGACAGGGGGGGTAACGAGCAGTACTTC. The encoded protein is CASSQVDRGGNEQYF.

This clonotype occurred once. V usage is TRBV7-2 and J usage is TRBJ2-4; D gene ambiguous. This CDR3 region has 14 residues. Germline V gene sequence: CDR1 SGHTA, CDR2 FQGNSA. The germline V and J ends were trimmed by 0 bases and 6 bases, with 9 bases remaining between them. The CDR3 reads CASSLAPAANIQYF. The DNA for the CDR3 is TGTGCCAGCAGCTTAGCACCGGCCGCAAACATTCAGTACTTC.

The chain links TRBV28 to TRBJ2-4; TRBD2 is a possible D gene (6 bases). Germline loops: CDR1 MDHEN, CDR2 SYDVKM. This CDR3 comprises 15 residues. V lost 2 bases, J lost 13 bases, and 21 bases lay in between. CDR3 nucleotides: TGTGCCAGCAGTTTAGATGAGGGGACTCCCTGGGAGCAGTACTTC. Translating it yields CASSLDEGTPWEQYF. Together with reference TRBV28 and TRBJ2-4, the CDR3 gives the full variable domain: DVKVTQSSRYLVKRTGEKVFLECVQDMDHENMFWYRQDPGLGLRLIYFSYDVKMKEKGDIPEGYSVSREKKERFSLILESASTNQTSMYLCASSLDEGTPWEQYFGAGTRLSVL.

This clonotype was counted a few times. The chain joins TRBV4-2 to TRBJ1-3; 9 nucleotides match TRBD1. V dropped 4 bases and J dropped 0; count of bases not matched to a gene: 4. Germline loops: CDR1 LGHNA, CDR2 YNFKEQ. The CDR3 is 16 residues long. The CDR3: CASSRPGQGSGNTIYF. In DNA, the CDR3 is TGTGCCAGCAGCCGACCGGGACAGGGCTCTGGAAACACCATATATTTT.

Turning to this clonotype: A read error may be the cause here, since a much bigger clone is one base away. The chain couples TRBV7-2 to TRBJ2-3; no definite D call. V was clipped by 4 bases and J by 2 bases, with 10 bases between them. The CDR3 has 14 amino acids. Germline loops: CDR1 SGHTA, CDR2 FQGNSA. The CDR3 protein is CASSSIRDTDTQYF. CDR3 sequence (DNA): TGTGCCAGCAGCTCTATAAGGGACACAGATACGCAGTATTTT.

V and J are TRBV12-3 or TRBV12-4 and TRBJ2-1; D remains unclear. This CDR3 is 13 amino acids long. Trimming shortened V by 9 bases and J by 6 bases, and 15 bases separated the two germline ends. CDR3 nucleotides: TGTGCCAGTAGTCCCGGCGCAATCAATGAGCAGTTCTTC. Translating gives CASSPGAINEQFF.

This clonotype was observed many times. CDR3 DNA sequence: TGTGCCAGCAGTGTTCAGGGGGTAGGATATGGCTACACCTTC. Residues: CASSVQGVGYGYTF. This chain connects TRBV2 to TRBJ1-2; the match to TRBD1 covers 7 bases. Germline V gene sequence: CDR1 SNHLY, CDR2 FYNNEI. The CDR3 extends over 14 amino acids. V lost 4 bases, J lost 5 bases, and 7 bases stayed unmatched.

About this clonotype: One base away lies a much larger clone, so this may be a sequencing read error. V gene TRBV28 combines with J gene TRBJ2-7, with 7 bases matching TRBD2. CDR1 is MDHEN, CDR2 SYDVKM, per germline. This CDR3 is built from 15 residues. Here the CDR3 DNA reads TGTGCCGGCAGTTTAGCGGGTGGGCGCTCCTACGAGCAGTACTTC. This codes for CAGSLAGGRSYEQYF.

There are a few counts of this clonotype. This may come from a read error, since a much larger clone is one base off. V usage is TRBV15 and J usage is TRBJ2-7; TRBD2 agrees at 9 bases. CDR1 and CDR2 (germline): LNHNV, YYDKDF (reference sequence). The CDR3 totals 14 residues. V shed 0 bases, J shed 7 bases, and the junction held 4 bases outside the gene matches. Here the CDR3 DNA reads TGTGCCACCAGCAGAGATAGGACTAGCGATGAGCAGTACTTC. Its protein product is CATSRDRTSDEQYF.

This clonotype occurred many times. The genes are TRBV7-9 and TRBJ2-1, with 7 bases matching TRBD2. V trimming: 7 bases; J trimming: 4 bases; junction bases outside the gene matches: 10. Germline CDR1 is SEHNR and CDR2 is FQNEAQ (reference sequence). The CDR3 totals 15 residues. The CDR3 spells CASKTGGGEYNEQFF. The CDR3 DNA reads TGTGCCAGCAAGACGGGAGGAGGAGAATACAATGAGCAGTTCTTC.

For this clonotype: A much larger clone lies a single base off, so this may be a read error. The chain links TRBV7-2 to TRBJ2-7; no definite D call. The germline V gene has CDR1 SGHTA and CDR2 FQGNSA. CDR3 length equals 15 residues. CDR3 nucleotides: TGTGCCAGCAGCTTAGGGAGTCGCGTAGCCTACGGGCAGTACTTC. This gives the protein CASSLGSRVAYGQYF.

About this clonotype: This sequence may be a read error, since a much larger clone differs from it by one base. DNA for the CDR3: TGCAGCGCCGACAGGGGGCAGCAAGAGACCCAGTACTTC. As protein: CSADRGQQETQYF. The V call is TRBV29-1, the J call TRBJ2-5, with 10 bases lining up with TRBD1. The CDR3 length is 13 residues. Germline loops: CDR1 SQVTM, CDR2 ANQGSEA. V lost 7 bases and J lost 2; bases outside the gene matches: 4.

The chain links TRBV27 to TRBJ1-5; D not certain. Germline V gene lookup returns CDR1 MNHEY and CDR2 SMNVEV (reference sequence). This CDR3 spans 12 amino acids. With 5 bases removed from V and 6 bases from J, the gap between germline ends came to 8 bases. The CDR3 DNA reads as TGTGCCAGCAGTCGCCCGAGTCAGCCCCAGCATTTT. This encodes CASSRPSQPQHF.

This chain joins TRBV7-8 and TRBJ2-7, with D unresolved. The J call may be wrong; the DNA end is better matched by TRBJ2-5. Germline CDR1 reads SGHVS; CDR2 reads FQNEAQ. The length of the CDR3 is 14 residues. The CDR3 reads CASSLESWEETQYF. DNA of the CDR3: TGTGCCAGCAGCTTAGAGTCTTGGGAAGAGACCCAGTACTTC.

Concerning this clonotype itself: A much larger clone lies one base from this, so it may be a read error. This rearrangement joins TRBV2 to TRBJ2-6; maybe TRBD2 (5 bases). This CDR3 has 15 residues. Germline CDR1 is SNHLY and CDR2 is FYNNEI. The CDR3 DNA reads TGTGTCACCAATCGGGGTCACTCTGGGGCCAACGTCCTGACTTTC. It codes for CVTNRGHSGANVLTF. Looking up the rest from reference TRBV2 and TRBJ2-6 gives the full variable domain: EPEVTQTPSHQVTQMGQEVILRCVPISNHLYFYWYRQILGQKVEFLVSFYNNEISEKSEIFDDQFSVERPDGSNFTLKIRSTKLEDSAMYFCVTNRGHSGANVLTFGAGSRLTVL.

This clonotype turned up a few times. This rearrangement joins TRBV5-1 to TRBJ1-1; D is ambiguous. This CDR3 region has 12 residues. V lost 4 bases, J lost 1 base, and 5 bases lay in between. Germline-derived CDR1 and CDR2 are SGHRS and YFSETQ. CDR3 region: CASSRPNTEAFF. The CDR3 DNA reads TGCGCCAGCAGCCGACCGAACACTGAAGCTTTCTTT.

About this clonotype: A read error may be the cause here, since a much bigger clone is one base away. This chain joins TRBV7-2 and TRBJ1-6; 9 bases agree with TRBD1. This CDR3 has 14 residues. V lost 5 bases, J lost 7 bases, and 3 bases stayed unmatched. The germline gives CDR1 SGHTA, CDR2 FQGNSA. CDR3 DNA: TGTGCCAGCAGCCACGGGACAGGGAATTCACCCCTCCACTTT. This encodes CASSHGTGNSPLHF.

V and J are TRBV7-9 and TRBJ2-1, with 12 bases aligning to TRBD2. The CDR3 covers 16 residues. V dropped 1 base and J dropped 8; count of bases not matched to a gene: 6. Germline CDR1 reads SEHNR; CDR2 reads FQNEAQ (reference sequence). CDR3 DNA sequence: TGTGCCAGCAGCTTAGGGGCTAGCGGGAGGGCCGATGAGCAGTTCTTC. It codes for CASSLGASGRADEQFF.

V and J are TRBV29-1 and TRBJ2-1; 9 bases align to TRBD2. Germline CDR1 reads SQVTM; CDR2 reads ANQGSEA. The CDR3 is 14 amino acids. V shed 8 bases, J shed 9 bases, and the junction held 14 bases outside the gene matches. The CDR3 reads CSHSGGNLFSEQFF. In DNA form, the CDR3 reads TGCAGCCACAGCGGGGGGAACCTCTTTAGTGAGCAGTTCTTC.

This clonotype appeared once. The V call is TRBV5-5, the J call TRBJ1-2; D unclear. V lost 4 bases to trimming and J lost 0 bases, with 13 bases between them. There are 15 residues in the CDR3. CDR1 is SGHKS, CDR2 YYEKEE, per germline (reference sequence). The CDR3 here is CASSLWKEANYGYTF. The CDR3 DNA is TGTGCCAGCAGCCTCTGGAAAGAGGCTAACTATGGCTACACCTTC.